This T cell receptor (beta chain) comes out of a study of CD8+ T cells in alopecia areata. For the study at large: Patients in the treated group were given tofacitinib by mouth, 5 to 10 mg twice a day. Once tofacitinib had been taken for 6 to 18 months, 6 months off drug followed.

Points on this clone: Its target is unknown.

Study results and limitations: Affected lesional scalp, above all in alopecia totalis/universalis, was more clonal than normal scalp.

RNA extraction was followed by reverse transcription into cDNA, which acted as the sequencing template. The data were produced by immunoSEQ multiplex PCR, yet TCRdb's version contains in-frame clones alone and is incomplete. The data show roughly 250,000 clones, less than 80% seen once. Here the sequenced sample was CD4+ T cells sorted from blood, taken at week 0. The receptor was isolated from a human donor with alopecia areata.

The chain's CDR3 is CAWSGTATGELFF. The CDR3 nucleotides read TGTGCCTGGTCTGGGACAGCCACCGGGGAGCTGTTTTTT. The V call is TRBV30, the J call TRBJ2-2; 7 bases are a match to TRBD1. Trimming cost V 5 bases and J 4 bases; bases outside gene matches: 4. Germline V lookup: CDR1 GTSNPN, CDR2 SVGIG (reference sequence). This CDR3 has 13 amino acids.